These T cell receptor beta chains were read from a single sample in a study of shared clonotypes between healthy human individuals. The method was immunoSEQ multiplex PCR; TCRdb's version includes in-frame clones alone and lacks a portion of them. The table lists over a million clones, approximately 98.5% of them singletons. The specimen sequenced was naive CD4+ T cells sorted from blood. Source of these receptors: a man aged 25-45 years in good health. CDR3s include the opening cysteine and the closing phenylalanine or tryptophan. D genes are given only for firm matches. Part of the rows lack a size; the others show once, few, many or a class for expanded clones.

v_gene	j_gene	d_gene	abundance	CDR3aa	CDR3nt
TRBV5-4	TRBJ2-2	-	-	CASSLGRGPDTGELFF	TGTGCCAGCAGCTTGGGGAGGGGGCCGGACACCGGGGAGCTGTTTTTT
TRBV6-1	TRBJ2-1	-	-	CASSPGVYEQFF	TGTGCCAGCAGTCCAGGGGTCTATGAGCAGTTCTTC
TRBV20-1	TRBJ1-1	-	few	CSAVNTEAFF	TGCAGTGCTGTCAACACTGAAGCTTTCTTT
TRBV19	TRBJ2-1	-	-	CASSYGFGGEQFF	TGTGCCAGTAGTTACGGTTTCGGCGGTGAGCAGTTCTTC
TRBV5-1	TRBJ2-5	-	-	CASSFGQSQETQYF	TGCGCCAGCAGCTTCGGGCAGTCCCAAGAGACCCAGTACTTC
TRBV6-1	TRBJ1-5	-	-	CASSEGQGGNQPQHF	TGTGCCAGCAGTGAAGGCCAAGGGGGTAATCAGCCCCAGCATTTT
TRBV10-3	TRBJ1-1	TRBD1	-	CAISWPGQGLTEAFF	TGTGCCATCAGTTGGCCGGGACAGGGGTTAACTGAAGCTTTCTTT
TRBV10-1	TRBJ2-5	TRBD2	-	CASRGTSGISQETQYF	TGCGCCAGCAGGGGGACTAGCGGAATTTCCCAAGAGACCCAGTACTTC
TRBV5-1	TRBJ2-7	-	-	CASTDSDEQYF	TGCGCCAGCACCGACTCAGACGAGCAGTACTTC
TRBV21-1	TRBJ1-5	-	-	CANPLRTGGSNQPQHF	TGTGCCAACCCTCTCCGCACGGGGGGCAGCAATCAGCCCCAGCATTTT
TRBV9	TRBJ1-1	TRBD1	-	CASTQGAGGDTEAFF	TGTGCCAGCACACAGGGGGCAGGTGGGGACACTGAAGCTTTCTTT
TRBV4-1	TRBJ2-6	TRBD1	-	CASSQRQGATTGANVLTF	TGCGCCAGCAGCCAAAGACAGGGAGCCACTACTGGGGCCAACGTCCTGACTTTC
TRBV4-1	TRBJ2-1	TRBD2	-	CASSQDRGGLADYNEQFF	TGCGCCAGCAGCCAAGACCGGGGGGGACTAGCGGACTACAATGAGCAGTTCTTC
TRBV9	TRBJ2-7	TRBD2	-	CASSAGPGTSSYEQYF	TGTGCCAGCAGCGCCGGACCAGGGACTAGCTCCTACGAGCAGTACTTC
TRBV5-1	TRBJ1-4	TRBD1	-	CASSPGQGYQSEKLFF	TGCGCCAGCAGCCCAGGACAGGGTTATCAGTCGGAAAAACTGTTTTTT
TRBV5-4	TRBJ1-1	-	once	CASSLQGDTEAFF	TGTGCCAGCAGCTTGCAAGGGGACACTGAAGCTTTCTTT